This T cell receptor (beta chain) derives from a study of shared T cell receptors in the human thymus (dated by TCRdb to about 2021). Broadly, across the study: The study investigated the way shared, self-reactive T-cell receptor alpha chains are produced in the human thymus.

Preparation of the library involved the immunoSEQ multiplex PCR assay. What TCRdb holds here is the immuneACCESS table cut down to in-frame rearrangements. Part of the clones is not present; checked against another copy, under half of the missing clones reflect an unresolved V gene, and the others are unexplained. This sample is represented by about 380,000 clones; approximately 95% of them were singletons. The ten most abundant clones make up about 0.02% of the sample. CDR3 length: 14 amino acids, cysteine to phenylalanine. The kept DNA is CDR3 alone, 42 bases in frame from the first base. At the junction V is shortened by 4 bases and J by 4 bases; bases outside the gene matches: 7. The germline V gene supplies CDR1 SGDLS and CDR2 YYNGEE. Worth noting for this clone: Its antigen is not yet known. Nothing much larger sits one base from this clone, and base qualities are not available.

This receptor was taken from a human donor. The V gene is TRBV9 and the J gene is TRBJ2-7, with TRBD2 matching 8 junction bases. Material for sequencing was thymocytes. The base sequence is TGTGCCAGCAGCCCTCAGCGGGAGAGATACGAGCAGTACTTC. It translates as CASSPQRERYEQYF.